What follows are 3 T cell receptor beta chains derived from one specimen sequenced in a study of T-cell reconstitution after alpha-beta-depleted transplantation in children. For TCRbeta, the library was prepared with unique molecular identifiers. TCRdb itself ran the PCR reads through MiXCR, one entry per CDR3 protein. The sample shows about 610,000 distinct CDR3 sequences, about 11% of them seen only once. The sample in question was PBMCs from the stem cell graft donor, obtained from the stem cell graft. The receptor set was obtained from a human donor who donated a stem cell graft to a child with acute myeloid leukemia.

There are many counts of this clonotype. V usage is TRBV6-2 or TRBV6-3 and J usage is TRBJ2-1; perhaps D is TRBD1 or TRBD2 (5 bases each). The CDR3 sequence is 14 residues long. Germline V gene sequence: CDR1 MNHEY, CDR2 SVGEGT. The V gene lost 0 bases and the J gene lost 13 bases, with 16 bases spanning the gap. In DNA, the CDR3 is TGTGCCAGCAGTTACTCAGGTTGGGGCGGACTCCAGTTCTTC. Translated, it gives CASSYSGWGGLQFF.

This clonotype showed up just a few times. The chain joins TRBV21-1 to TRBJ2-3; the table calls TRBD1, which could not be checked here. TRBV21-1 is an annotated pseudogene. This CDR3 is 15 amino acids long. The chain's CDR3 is CASSPRDSLTDTQYF. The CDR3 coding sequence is TGTGCCAGCAGCCCCCGGGACAGCCTTACAGATACGCAGTATTTT.

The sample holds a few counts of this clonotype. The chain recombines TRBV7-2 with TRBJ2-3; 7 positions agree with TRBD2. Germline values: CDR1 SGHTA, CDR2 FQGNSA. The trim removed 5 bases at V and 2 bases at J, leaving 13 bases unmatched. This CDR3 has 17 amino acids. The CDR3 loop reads CASSPRPFGRSTDTQYF. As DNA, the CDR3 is TGTGCCAGCAGCCCCCGGCCCTTCGGGAGGTCCACAGATACGCAGTATTTT.